This entry lists 25 T cell receptor beta chains sequenced from one sample in a study of CXCR3-negative and CXCR3-positive naive CD8 T cells. UMI-tagged TRB cDNA libraries were built via 5' RACE. TCRdb re-called the 5' RACE reads; one entry per CDR3 protein, DNA not given. This table holds approximately 52,000 distinct CDR3 sequences. The sample consisted of memory CD8+ T cells from blood. These receptors were collected from a human donor in good health. Some clones in this sample may be carry-over from other donors' samples.

J is TRBJ2-1 and V is TRBV7-3. The CDR3 extends over 15 amino acids. Germline V CDR1 and CDR2: SGHTA, FQGTGA. The CDR3 loop reads CASSTDGSSHNEQFF.

The chain carries TRBV7-9 and TRBJ2-5; the TCRdb D gene call, TRBD1, has no DNA to confirm it. This CDR3 comprises 13 residues. Germline V gene data show CDR1 as SEHNR and CDR2 as FQNEAQ (reference sequence). This CDR3 is CASSLRTGETQYF.

This chain uses TRBV23-1 with TRBJ2-7. TRBV23-1 is an ORF, and what it does is uncertain. The CDR3 runs to 13 residues. The CDR3 region is CASSQPGSYEQYF.

The V call is TRBV20-1, the J call TRBJ1-5. Germline values: CDR1 DFQATT, CDR2 SNEGSKA (reference sequence). CDR3 size: 14 residues. CDR3 sequence: CSARSWEENQPQHF.

The chain uses TRBV7-6 and TRBJ2-1; the TCRdb D gene call, TRBD1, has no DNA to confirm it. CDR3 length: 15 amino acids. Germline V gives CDR1 SGHVS, CDR2 FNYEAQ. The CDR3 sequence is CASSLLGQSFNEQFF.

V is TRBV6-4 and J is TRBJ2-1; TCRdb selects TRBD2, and the lack of DNA leaves this call unchecked. CDR1 is MRHNA and CDR2 is SNTAGT in the germline V gene. The length of the CDR3 is 14 residues. This chain's CDR3 is CASSDGAGGGEQFF.

The chain employs TRBV6-6 and TRBJ2-1; the D call of TRBD1 rests on TCRdb alone, since no DNA is present to check it. This CDR3 is 14 amino acids long. CDR1 MNHNY and CDR2 SVGAGI come from the germline V gene (reference sequence). This chain's CDR3 is CASSPPGTGGEQFF.

The V call is TRBV25-1, the J call TRBJ1-2; the TCRdb D gene call, TRBD1, has no DNA to confirm it. This CDR3 region has 15 residues. CDR1 and CDR2 from the germline V gene are MGHDK and SYGVNS. The CDR3 reads CASSDSGGQRSGYTF.

The chain carries TRBV7-2 and TRBJ2-3; checking the TCRdb D call of TRBD2 is not possible without DNA. The CDR3 totals 14 residues. Germline V gene lookup returns CDR1 SGHTA and CDR2 FQGNSA. The CDR3 sequence is CASSFGRGPDTQYF.

The rearrangement links TRBV6-5 to TRBJ2-3; the TRBD2 assignment by TCRdb is unverifiable without DNA. CDR1 and CDR2 from the germline V gene are MNHEY and SVGAGI. The CDR3 spans 15 residues. The CDR3 reads CASSPTSGGGDTQYF.

The V call is TRBV29-1, the J call TRBJ2-2. The CDR3 is 12 residues long. Germline V gene lookup returns CDR1 SQVTM and CDR2 ANQGSEA. CDR3 amino acids: CSVESDTGELFF.

J is TRBJ2-7 and V is TRBV19; no DNA is available, so the TRBD1 call from TCRdb remains unchecked. Germline V gives CDR1 LNHDA, CDR2 SQIVND (reference sequence). The CDR3 spans 13 residues. The chain's CDR3 is CASSARQGYEQYF.

This chain joins TRBV5-1 and TRBJ2-7; checking the TCRdb D call of TRBD1 is not possible without DNA. This CDR3 region has 15 residues. Germline V lookup: CDR1 SGHRS, CDR2 YFSETQ. The CDR3 sequence: CASSLPWQGVYEQYF.

The chain links TRBV7-6 to TRBJ2-6; TCRdb's assignment of TRBD1 cannot be checked, as there is no DNA. Per germline, CDR1 SGHVS and CDR2 FNYEAQ. The CDR3 runs to 19 residues. The CDR3 spells CASSLFAWGSLSGANVLTF.

The V call is TRBV11-2, the J call TRBJ2-6. Germline CDR1 SGHAT, CDR2 FQNNGV. The CDR3 loop spans 15 amino acids. The CDR3 protein is CASSLELSGANVLTF.

The V and J genes are TRBV29-1 and TRBJ2-1; the TRBD1 assignment by TCRdb is unverifiable without DNA. The germline V gene has CDR1 SQVTM and CDR2 ANQGSEA. This CDR3 has 13 residues. CDR3 sequence: CSVLTGGLDEQFF.

V is TRBV29-1 and J is TRBJ1-1; TCRdb names TRBD1, which stays unverified in the absence of DNA. Germline V gene sequence: CDR1 SQVTM, CDR2 ANQGSEA. CDR3 length: 13 amino acids. This CDR3 reads CSVVGGMNTEAFF.

The CDR3 here is CASALRTGTARGSYEQYF. V and J are TRBV12-5 and TRBJ2-7; as DNA is missing, the TRBD1 call by TCRdb cannot be tested. Germline loops: CDR1 LGHNT, CDR2 FRNRAP. CDR3 length equals 18 residues.

The gene calls are TRBV30 and TRBJ2-1. CDR3 length: 15 amino acids. CDR1 is GTSNPN and CDR2 is SVGIG in the germline V gene (reference sequence). The CDR3 loop reads CAWSVTGGSYNEQFF.

The J gene is TRBJ2-1, the V gene TRBV28; TCRdb proposes TRBD1, but this gene call is untestable without DNA. The CDR3 has 20 residues. CDR1 and CDR2 from the germline V gene are MDHEN and SYDVKM. The CDR3 loop is CASSLYAGTGGPNSYNEQFF.

This chain connects TRBV10-1 to TRBJ1-5; with no DNA, the TCRdb D assignment of TRBD1 cannot be verified. This CDR3 region has 15 residues. Per germline, CDR1 WNHNN and CDR2 SYGVQD (reference sequence). CDR3 protein: CASRGTGRADQPQHF.

The chain is built from TRBV19 and TRBJ2-1. The CDR3 sequence is 13 residues long. The germline CDR1 and CDR2 sequences are LNHDA and SQIVND (reference sequence). This CDR3 reads CASISDLYNEQFF.

The chain carries TRBV20-1 and TRBJ2-3; there is no DNA to check the TCRdb D call of TRBD2. There are 15 residues in the CDR3. Germline V gene sequence: CDR1 DFQATT, CDR2 SNEGSKA (reference sequence). This CDR3 is CSAAQEAGGWDTQYF.

This chain links TRBV7-6 with TRBJ2-2; TCRdb calls TRBD1, which cannot be checked without DNA. The CDR3 is 23 amino acids. CDR1 SGHVS and CDR2 FNYEAQ come from the germline V gene. The CDR3 loop reads CASSLIPPRDRGVVGLVTGELFF.

The chain recombines TRBV4-3 with TRBJ2-7; TCRdb names TRBD1, which stays unverified in the absence of DNA. Looked up from germline, CDR1 is LGHNA and CDR2 is YSLEER. CDR3 length: 14 amino acids. CDR3 in amino acids: CASSQGRQGYEQYF.